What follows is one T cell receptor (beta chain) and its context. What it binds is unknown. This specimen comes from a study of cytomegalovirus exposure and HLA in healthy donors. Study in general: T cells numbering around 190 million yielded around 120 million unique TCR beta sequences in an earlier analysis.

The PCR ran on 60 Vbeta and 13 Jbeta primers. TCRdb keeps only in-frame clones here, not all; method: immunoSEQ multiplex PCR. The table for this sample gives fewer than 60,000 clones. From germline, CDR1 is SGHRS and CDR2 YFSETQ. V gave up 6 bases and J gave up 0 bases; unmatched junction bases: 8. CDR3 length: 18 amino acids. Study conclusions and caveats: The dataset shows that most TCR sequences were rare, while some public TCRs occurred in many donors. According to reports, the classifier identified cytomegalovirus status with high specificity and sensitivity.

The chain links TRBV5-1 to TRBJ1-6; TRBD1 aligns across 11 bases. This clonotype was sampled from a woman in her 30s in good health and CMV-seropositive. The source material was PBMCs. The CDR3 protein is CASTTGQGGSSYNSPLHF. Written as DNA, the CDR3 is TGCGCCAGCACCACGGGACAGGGGGGGAGCTCCTATAATTCACCCCTCCACTTT.